Below are 30 T cell receptor beta chains sequenced from a single sample in a study of blood T cell repertoires in COVID-19. This table comes from immunoSEQ multiplex PCR, and its TCRdb copy is limited to in-frame clones, with some not included. The data contain about 300,000 clones, approximately 90% of them singletons. Sequences were obtained from peripheral blood. These receptor sequences come from a woman aged 25 to 39 with COVID-19, enrolled during active disease.

This clone appeared a single time. The V gene is TRBV15, the J gene TRBJ2-1; 10 bases map to TRBD2. This CDR3 region has 18 residues. V trimming: 0 bases; J trimming: 4 bases; junction bases outside the gene matches: 9. CDR1 is LNHNV and CDR2 is YYDKDF in the germline V gene (reference sequence). CDR3 protein: CATSRDASSGGVYNEQFF. The CDR3 DNA reads TGTGCCACCAGCAGAGATGCGTCTAGCGGGGGTGTATACAATGAGCAGTTCTTC.

The chain carries TRBV19 and TRBJ2-7, with a tentative D call TRBD1 (6 bases). Trimming took 3 bases from V and 7 from J, leaving 13 bases between them. The CDR3 has 13 residues. The germline V gene has CDR1 LNHDA and CDR2 SQIVND (reference sequence). CDR3 nucleotides: TGTGCCAGTAGTATCCCGGACAGTCGTGAGCAGTACTTC. Its protein product is CASSIPDSREQYF.

Here the CDR3 DNA reads TGCAGCGTTGCAAACAGGGGGGGTTACGAGCAGTACTTC. Translation: CSVANRGGYEQYF. V is TRBV29-1 and J is TRBJ2-7, with D possibly matching TRBD1 (8 bases). V lost 4 bases and J 4 bases, leaving 14 bases between the germline ends. The CDR3 length is 13 residues. Per germline, CDR1 SQVTM and CDR2 ANQGSEA.

The gene calls are TRBV2 and TRBJ1-2; D gene unclear. Trimming cost V 5 bases and J 1 base, with 8 bases left between them. The CDR3 totals 13 residues. CDR1 and CDR2 from the germline V gene are SNHLY and FYNNEI. CDR3 sequence reads: CASSLGSNYGYTF. CDR3 sequence (DNA): TGTGCCAGCAGTCTAGGGAGTAACTATGGCTACACCTTC.

A few counts support this clone. CDR3 in amino acids: CSVDHFNTEAFF. The CDR3, as DNA: TGCAGCGTTGATCATTTTAACACTGAAGCTTTCTTT. The chain combines TRBV29-1 with TRBJ1-1; no firm D call. Trimming stripped 3 bases from V and 2 bases from J, with 7 bases between. Germline V gene lookup returns CDR1 SQVTM and CDR2 ANQGSEA. The CDR3 runs to 12 residues.

The chain joins TRBV5-4 to TRBJ2-1; tentatively, D is TRBD1 (6 bases). V dropped 4 bases and J dropped 6 bases, with 20 bases sitting between them. Germline-derived CDR1 and CDR2 are SGHNT and YYREEE (reference sequence). The CDR3 spans 16 residues. The DNA for the CDR3 is TGTGCCAGCAGCCGCCATAGGGGAGAAGGGGGCAATGAGCAGTTCTTC. The encoded protein is CASSRHRGEGGNEQFF.

The chain carries TRBV5-5 and TRBJ1-2; D is unresolved. CDR1 and CDR2 (germline): SGHKS, YYEKEE (reference sequence). The V gene lost 4 bases and the J gene lost 12 bases, with 25 bases spanning the gap. The CDR3 sequence is 15 residues long. This CDR3 is CASSGVEADGVANTF. CDR3 nucleotide sequence: TGTGCCAGCAGCGGAGTCGAAGCGGACGGAGTCGCTAACACCTTC.

The rearrangement uses TRBV3-1 (or the pseudogene TRBV3-2) and TRBJ2-5; 8 bases map to TRBD2. J lost 5 bases, V lost 0 bases, and 11 bases had no gene match. The length of the CDR3 is 17 residues. Germline-derived CDR1 and CDR2 are LGHDT and YNNKEL (reference sequence). The CDR3 coding sequence is TGTGCCAGCAGCCAAGACTTAGCGGGAAGGCGCCACGAGACCCAGTACTTC. It encodes CASSQDLAGRRHETQYF.

The gene calls are TRBV7-3 and TRBJ1-2, with 8 positions matching TRBD1. The V gene's germline CDR1 is SGHTA and CDR2 FQGTGA. The CDR3 runs to 13 residues. J lost 8 bases, V lost 4 bases, and 6 bases had no gene match. CDR3 DNA sequence: TGTGCCAGCAGCTACGACAGGGGAGGCGGCTACACCTTC. This sequence encodes CASSYDRGGGYTF.

The V call is TRBV7-9, the J call TRBJ2-2; the match to TRBD1 covers 8 bases. The germline CDR1 and CDR2 sequences are SEHNR and FQNEAQ (reference sequence). The CDR3 is 14 residues long. V trimming: 4 bases; J trimming: 7 bases; junction bases outside the gene matches: 5. CDR3 amino acids: CASSWGQDHGELFF. DNA of the CDR3: TGTGCCAGCAGCTGGGGACAGGACCACGGGGAGCTGTTTTTT.

V and J are TRBV5-4 and TRBJ1-1; 7 nucleotides match TRBD1. This CDR3 has 14 amino acids. V gave up 4 bases and J gave up 6 bases; unmatched junction bases: 9. CDR1 and CDR2 (germline): SGHNT, YYREEE (reference sequence). The CDR3 loop reads CASSPTGEGAEAFF. The DNA for the CDR3 is TGTGCCAGCAGCCCTACAGGGGAAGGGGCTGAAGCTTTCTTT.

The rearrangement joins TRBV27 to TRBJ2-6; D gene unclear. CDR1 MNHEY and CDR2 SMNVEV come from the germline V gene (reference sequence). V was shortened by 8 bases and J by 4 bases, with 6 bases between the two germline ends. CDR3 length: 12 residues. The CDR3 loop is CASGPGANVLTF. CDR3 coding DNA: TGTGCCAGCGGCCCCGGGGCCAACGTCCTGACTTTC.

J is TRBJ1-3 and V is TRBV5-4; tentative D call: TRBD1 (5 bases). Germline V CDR1 and CDR2: SGHNT, YYREEE (reference sequence). With 2 bases removed from V and 3 bases from J, the gap between germline ends came to 6 bases. The CDR3 loop spans 13 amino acids. The CDR3 DNA reads TGTGCCAGCAGCTTTGACAGTGGAAACACCATATATTTT. Its translation is CASSFDSGNTIYF.

The count of this clone is one. This chain joins TRBV7-2 and TRBJ2-2; 8 bases map to TRBD2. Germline V gene data show CDR1 as SGHTA and CDR2 as FQGNSA. After removal of 5 bases from V and 4 bases from J, the junction contained 12 bases not matched to a gene. The CDR3 consists of 17 residues. DNA of the CDR3: TGTGCCAGCAGCCCGACCCCGGGACTAGTTCGCACCGGGGAGCTGTTTTTT. It translates to CASSPTPGLVRTGELFF.

This chain uses TRBV19 with TRBJ1-1; D perhaps matches TRBD1 (5 bases). The germline V gene has CDR1 LNHDA and CDR2 SQIVND (reference sequence). The germline V and J ends were trimmed by 5 bases and 1 base, with 14 bases remaining between them. There are 15 residues in the CDR3. Written as DNA, the CDR3 is TGTGCCAGTAGTTCAGCGACAGTCCAGAACACTGAAGCTTTCTTT. Its translation: CASSSATVQNTEAFF.

The rearrangement joins TRBV9 to TRBJ2-5; 7 bases are shared with TRBD1. Germline CDR1 is SGDLS and CDR2 is YYNGEE. The CDR3 contains 16 residues. V dropped 4 bases and J dropped 2; count of bases not matched to a gene: 11. The CDR3, as DNA: TGTGCCAGCAGCCCTCGAGGGGGCGCAAGGCAAGAGACCCAGTACTTC. Amino acid sequence: CASSPRGGARQETQYF.

The rearrangement joins TRBV28 to TRBJ2-7; 7 nucleotides match TRBD1. CDR1 MDHEN and CDR2 SYDVKM come from the germline V gene. V dropped 6 bases and J dropped 7; count of bases not matched to a gene: 12. CDR3 size: 14 residues. The CDR3 DNA reads as TGTGCCAGCAGGGAGAGACAGGGTATAGGGGAGCAGTACTTC. Amino acid sequence: CASRERQGIGEQYF.

This clone appeared once. The gene calls are TRBV19 and TRBJ1-3, with TRBD1 identical over 9 bases. Trimming at V came to 4 bases and at J to 4 bases, leaving 8 bases not matched to a gene. CDR3 size: 16 residues. Looked up from germline, CDR1 is LNHDA and CDR2 is SQIVND (reference sequence). CDR3 region: CASSNIQGARGNTIYF. CDR3 DNA: TGTGCCAGTAGTAATATACAGGGGGCGCGAGGAAACACCATATATTTT.

The chain is built from TRBV5-1 and TRBJ1-1; 9 bases are a match to TRBD1. The V gene end was trimmed by 4 bases and the J gene end by 1 base; junction bases not matched to a gene: 5. The CDR3 totals 15 residues. Per the germline V gene, CDR1 is SGHRS and CDR2 is YFSETQ. Written as DNA, the CDR3 is TGCGCCAGCAGCGTACAGGGGGCGCGGAACACTGAAGCTTTCTTT. Amino acids: CASSVQGARNTEAFF.

The chain is built from TRBV4-1 and TRBJ1-4, with D tentatively TRBD1 (6 bases). Germline V gives CDR1 MGHRA, CDR2 YSYEKL. The CDR3 totals 16 residues. Trimming shortened V by 0 bases and J by 5 bases, and 13 bases separated the two germline ends. The CDR3 DNA reads as TGCGCCAGCAGCCAAGAGGTGGGGGCGCTGAATGAAAAACTGTTTTTT. Residues: CASSQEVGALNEKLFF.

The chain is built from TRBV6-1 and TRBJ1-2; 8 nucleotides line up with TRBD1. The germline CDR1 and CDR2 sequences are MNHNS and SASEGT. The CDR3 has 18 residues. V lost 1 base and J lost 2; bases outside the gene matches: 12. CDR3 coding DNA: TGTGCCAGCAGTGAAGGCCCTGGGACAGGTACTTTGAACTATGGCTACACCTTC. Translation: CASSEGPGTGTLNYGYTF.

The chain joins TRBV14 to TRBJ2-2, with TRBD1 matching 10 bases. Trimming at V came to 4 bases and at J to 4 bases, leaving 21 bases not matched to a gene. The CDR3 is 21 residues long. Per the germline V gene, CDR1 is SGHDN and CDR2 is FVKESK. The DNA for the CDR3 is TGTGCCAGCAGCCGGCTTCTGGGACAGGGGTTCGGCACCACACTCACCGGGGAGCTGTTTTTT. Amino acids: CASSRLLGQGFGTTLTGELFF.

This sequence joins TRBV12-3 or TRBV12-4 and TRBJ1-1; D call uncertain. This CDR3 spans 13 amino acids. The V end was cut by 5 bases, the J end by 0 bases, with 7 bases between. The DNA for the CDR3 is TGTGCCAGCAGTGCGGGATTGAACACTGAAGCTTTCTTT. This translates into CASSAGLNTEAFF.

The chain employs TRBV6-6 and TRBJ2-7, with D possibly being TRBD1 (7 bases). The CDR3 spans 16 residues. The V gene lost 2 bases and the J gene lost 5 bases, with 19 bases spanning the gap. CDR1 is MNHNY and CDR2 is SVGAGI in the germline V gene (reference sequence). The CDR3 sequence: CASSYTRRGPRNEQYF. CDR3 bases: TGTGCCAGCAGTTACACCCGGAGGGGGCCAAGGAACGAGCAGTACTTC.

This chain links TRBV12-3 or TRBV12-4 with TRBJ1-1; D is ambiguous. V was shortened by 4 bases and J by 11 bases, with 14 bases between the two germline ends. This CDR3 comprises 12 residues. CDR3 sequence reads: CASSSLGRRAFF. In nucleotides, the CDR3 is TGTGCCAGCAGTTCCCTGGGCAGAAGGGCTTTCTTT.

This clone was observed a single time. The chain carries TRBV5-1 and TRBJ2-5, with a tentative D call TRBD1 (6 bases). Trimming removed 4 bases at V and 1 base at J, with 14 bases between. The CDR3 length is 15 residues. Germline lookup yields CDR1 SGHRS and CDR2 YFSETQ. The CDR3 reads CASSVGQSIQETQYF. The CDR3 DNA follows: TGCGCCAGCAGCGTCGGACAGTCCATCCAAGAGACCCAGTACTTC.

V usage is TRBV19 and J usage is TRBJ1-2; the match to TRBD1 covers 11 bases. This CDR3 is built from 14 residues. From germline, CDR1 is LNHDA and CDR2 SQIVND (reference sequence). V gave up 5 bases and J gave up 8 bases; unmatched junction bases: 7. The CDR3 coding sequence is TGTGCCAGTAGTGGACAGGGGGCTTTTGCGGGCTACACCTTC. It encodes CASSGQGAFAGYTF.

This chain links TRBV7-6 with TRBJ1-4, with D hard to call. V lost 2 bases and J lost 7, with 5 bases in between. This CDR3 has 12 amino acids. CDR1 SGHVS and CDR2 FNYEAQ come from the germline V gene. The CDR3 DNA is TGTGCCAGCAGCTTATCGGGTGAAAAACTGTTTTTT. Translating it yields CASSLSGEKLFF.

The chain joins TRBV19 to TRBJ2-5; a weak D match, TRBD1 (7 bases). The V and J ends lost 5 bases and 5 bases respectively, with 18 bases between them. In germline, CDR1 is LNHDA, CDR2 SQIVND (reference sequence). The CDR3 loop spans 15 amino acids. The CDR3: CASSGSGGPGETQYF. CDR3 DNA: TGTGCCAGTAGTGGGTCAGGGGGGCCAGGTGAGACCCAGTACTTC.

This sequence joins TRBV6-6 and TRBJ1-1, with D unclear. The CDR3 sequence is 13 residues long. The germline gives CDR1 MNHNY, CDR2 SVGAGI (reference sequence). The V end was cut by 5 bases, the J end by 1 base, with 8 bases between. The CDR3 DNA follows: TGTGCCAGCAGTCGATCGAGGAACACTGAAGCTTTCTTT. Encoded protein: CASSRSRNTEAFF.